Listed below are T cell receptor beta chains from one sample, sequenced in a study of blood T cell repertoires in COVID-19. Sequenced by immunoSEQ multiplex PCR; TCRdb stores in-frame clones only, minus some. The sample gives approximately 400,000 clones, about 91% of which show up once; about 12% is in the top ten. Material for sequencing was peripheral blood. All receptors derive from a woman between 45 and 65 years old with COVID-19, enrolled during active disease. CDR3s include the opening cysteine and the closing phenylalanine or tryptophan. Fields, in order: J gene, V gene, D gene, clone size, CDR3 DNA, CDR3 protein. D genes are given only for firm matches. Clone size is not always given. Where it is, it says once, few, many or a class for expanded clones.

TRBJ2-2 | TRBV6-1 | - | - | TGTGCCAGCAGTGAAGGGGGACATCTCACCGGGGAGCTGTTTTTT | CASSEGGHLTGELFF
TRBJ1-1 | TRBV12-3/TRBV12-4 | - | - | TGTGCCAGCAGTCCACAGGGGAACACTGAAGCTTTCTTT | CASSPQGNTEAFF
TRBJ1-2 | TRBV2 | - | - | TGTGCCAGCAGCGAGACAGGAGGCTACGGCTACACCTTC | CASSETGGYGYTF
TRBJ2-7 | TRBV10-3 | TRBD1 | - | TGTGCCATCAGTGCCCAACGGACAGGTGGGTACGAGCAGTACTTC | CAISAQRTGGYEQYF
TRBJ1-1 | TRBV29-1 | - | - | TGCAGCGGTGGGAGGGCATCCACTGAAGCTTTCTTT | CSGGRASTEAFF
TRBJ2-1 | TRBV10-2 | - | - | TGCGCCAGCATCAAGCGGGACAATTACAATGAGCAGTTCTTC | CASIKRDNYNEQFF
TRBJ2-7 | TRBV7-2 | TRBD2 | - | TGTGCCAGCACCCCAGGGAGGGCCTCCTCCGAGCAGTACTTC | CASTPGRASSEQYF
TRBJ1-1 | TRBV5-1 | - | - | TGCGCCAGCAGCTTCGGGGGTACGAACACTGAAGCTTTCTTT | CASSFGGTNTEAFF
TRBJ2-3 | TRBV11-2 | - | - | TGTGCCAGCAGCTTAGAATTAAGTACAGGGAAAATGAATACGCAGTATTTT | CASSLELSTGKMNTQYF
TRBJ1-1 | TRBV18 | - | - | TGTGCCAGCTCACCCTCTCCGGGGACTGAAGCTTTCTTT | CASSPSPGTEAFF
TRBJ1-1 | TRBV1 | - | - | TGCAGCCTCGGGACAGTCAGAACTGAAGCTTTCTTT | CSLGTVRTEAFF
TRBJ2-3 | TRBV9 | - | - | TGTGCCAGCAGCGCCAATAGCGGTAGCACAGATACGCAGTATTTT | CASSANSGSTDTQYF
TRBJ1-5 | TRBV4-2 | - | - | TGTGCCAGCAGCCAAGATTACGGACAGCTGAATCAGCCCCAGCATTTT | CASSQDYGQLNQPQHF
TRBJ2-3 | TRBV5-1 | TRBD1 | - | TGCGCCAGCAGCCCGCAGGGGGCCCCTAGCACAGATACGCAGTATTTT | CASSPQGAPSTDTQYF
TRBJ2-7 | TRBV25-1 | - | - | TGTGCCAGCAGTGAATTTAGATCGGAGGTAAGGGACGAGCAGTACTTC | CASSEFRSEVRDEQYF
TRBJ1-2 | TRBV19 | TRBD1 | - | TGTGCCAGCACAGGGGTTTCCGACTATGGCTACACCTTC | CASTGVSDYGYTF
TRBJ1-5 | TRBV6-5 | - | - | TGTGCCAGCAGACAGAATAGCAATCAGCCCCAGCATTTT | CASRQNSNQPQHF
TRBJ2-1 | TRBV28 | - | - | TGTGCCAGCAGTTTAGTATCGAGGATCCCGAGCAATGAGCAGTTCTTC | CASSLVSRIPSNEQFF
TRBJ2-1 | TRBV28 | - | - | TGTGCCAGCAGTTTACAGGGCTGGGGTGAGCAGTTCTTC | CASSLQGWGEQFF
TRBJ1-2 | TRBV24-1 | - | - | TGTGCCACCAGTGATTCCACTACAGGGCGAAGTGGCTACACCTTC | CATSDSTTGRSGYTF
TRBJ2-5 | TRBV6-5 | - | - | TGTGCCAGCAGATGGAGGGGTTTAGGCCAAGAGACCCAGTACTTC | CASRWRGLGQETQYF
TRBJ2-3 | TRBV27 | - | - | TGTGCCAGCAGTTTATCACCCGGAGGGGACCGCACAGATACGCAGTATTTT | CASSLSPGGDRTDTQYF
TRBJ1-1 | TRBV5-4 | - | - | TGTGCCAGCAGCGAGGGATTGAACACTGAAGCTTTCTTT | CASSEGLNTEAFF
TRBJ1-1 | TRBV27 | TRBD1 | - | TGTGCCAGCAGTCCACCGGGACAGGCGATAAACACTGAAGCTTTCTTT | CASSPPGQAINTEAFF
TRBJ2-1 | TRBV18 | - | - | TGTGCCAGCCTTGGCGCACAGTACAATGAGCAGTTCTTC | CASLGAQYNEQFF
TRBJ1-5 | TRBV4-1 | - | - | TGCGCCAGCAGCCAAGATCGCGCTTTGTTGCAGCCCCAGCATTTT | CASSQDRALLQPQHF
TRBJ1-2 | TRBV5-4 | - | - | TGTGCCAGCAGCTTGGGTTCCAGGGAACACTATGGCTACACCTTC | CASSLGSREHYGYTF
TRBJ1-2 | TRBV30 | - | - | TGTGCCTGGAGTTTGGCCGTGACTGAACTTGGCTACACCTTC | CAWSLAVTELGYTF
TRBJ2-1 | TRBV7-2 | TRBD1 | - | TGTGCCAGCAGCCCTAGGGACAGGGCCTACAATGAGCAGTTCTTC | CASSPRDRAYNEQFF
TRBJ2-7 | TRBV5-1 | - | once | TGCGCCAGCAGCGTACAGGGTGGGCCTTACGAGCAGTACTTC | CASSVQGGPYEQYF
TRBJ1-2 | TRBV3-1/TRBV3-2 | - | - | TGTGCCAGCAGCCAAGCACAGGGTAGTGGCTACACCTTC | CASSQAQGSGYTF
TRBJ1-1 | TRBV10-3 | - | - | TGTGCCATCAGTGAAAGGAGCGACACTGAAGCTTTCTTT | CAISERSDTEAFF
TRBJ1-1 | TRBV7-9 | - | - | TGTGCCAGCAGCTTCCCCCCCTTCCGGGGGAACACTGAAGCTTTCTTT | CASSFPPFRGNTEAFF
TRBJ1-5 | TRBV2 | - | - | TGTGCCAGCAGTGTCGGGGGTAACCATCAGCCCCAGCATTTT | CASSVGGNHQPQHF
TRBJ1-3 | TRBV5-1 | TRBD1 | - | TGCGCCAGCAGCCTTAGACAGGGGTCTGGAAACACCATATATTTT | CASSLRQGSGNTIYF
TRBJ1-4 | TRBV28 | TRBD1 | - | TGTGCCAGCAGCCTCGGCGGGACAGGGGGCGAAAAACTGTTTTTT | CASSLGGTGGEKLFF
TRBJ2-5 | TRBV2 | - | - | TGTGCCAGCAGTGAAGGGGCTTCGACCCAGGGCGGGACCCAGTACTTC | CASSEGASTQGGTQYF
TRBJ2-2 | TRBV6-5 | TRBD1 | - | TGTGCCAGCAGTCGGCAGGGGGTCGCCGGGGAGCTGTTTTTT | CASSRQGVAGELFF
TRBJ1-6 | TRBV4-1 | - | - | TGCGCCAGCAGCCAAGTCCAGGGCGCTTCACCCCTCCACTTT | CASSQVQGASPLHF
TRBJ1-6 | TRBV30 | - | few | TGTGCCTGGAACCGGGTCCGAGATTCACCCCTCCACTTT | CAWNRVRDSPLHF
TRBJ1-5 | TRBV29-1 | - | - | TGCAGCGCCTCGGACAGTCAGCAAAATCAGCCCCAGCATTTT | CSASDSQQNQPQHF
TRBJ1-5 | TRBV28 | - | - | TGTGCCAGCAGTGAAGGCGGGACGCCGAATCAGCCCCAGCATTTT | CASSEGGTPNQPQHF